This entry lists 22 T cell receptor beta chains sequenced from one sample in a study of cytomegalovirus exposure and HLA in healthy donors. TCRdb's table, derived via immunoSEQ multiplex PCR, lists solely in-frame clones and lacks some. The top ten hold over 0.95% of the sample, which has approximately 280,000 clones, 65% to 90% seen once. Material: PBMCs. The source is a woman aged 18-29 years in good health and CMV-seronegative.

CDR3 protein: CASSFSQIAGVSFF. CDR3 nucleotide sequence: TGTGCCAGCAGTTTCTCACAAATAGCGGGAGTGTCGTTCTTC. The chain links TRBV27 to TRBJ2-1, with 9 bases aligning to TRBD2. This CDR3 is built from 14 residues. The junction had 12 bases not matched to a gene; V was cut back by 3 bases and J by 15 bases. Per the germline V gene, CDR1 is MNHEY and CDR2 is SMNVEV (reference sequence).

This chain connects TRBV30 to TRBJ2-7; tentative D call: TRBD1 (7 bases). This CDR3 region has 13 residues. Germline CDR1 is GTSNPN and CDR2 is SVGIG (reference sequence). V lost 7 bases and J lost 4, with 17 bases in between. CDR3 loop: CASPGAGGYEQYF. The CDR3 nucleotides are TGTGCCTCCCCCGGGGCAGGGGGGTACGAGCAGTACTTC.

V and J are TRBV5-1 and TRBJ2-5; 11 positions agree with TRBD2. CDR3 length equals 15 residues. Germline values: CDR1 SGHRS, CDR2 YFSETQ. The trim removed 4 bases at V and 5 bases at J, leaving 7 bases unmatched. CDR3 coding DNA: TGCGCCAGCAGCAAGGGACTAGCGGTCAGCGAGACCCAGTACTTC. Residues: CASSKGLAVSETQYF.

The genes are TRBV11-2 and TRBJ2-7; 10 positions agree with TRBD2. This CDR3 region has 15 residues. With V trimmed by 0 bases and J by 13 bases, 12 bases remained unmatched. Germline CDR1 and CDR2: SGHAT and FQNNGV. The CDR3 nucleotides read TGTGCCAGCAGCTTAGATCAGGCTAGCGGGAGCCGCCCATACTTC. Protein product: CASSLDQASGSRPYF.

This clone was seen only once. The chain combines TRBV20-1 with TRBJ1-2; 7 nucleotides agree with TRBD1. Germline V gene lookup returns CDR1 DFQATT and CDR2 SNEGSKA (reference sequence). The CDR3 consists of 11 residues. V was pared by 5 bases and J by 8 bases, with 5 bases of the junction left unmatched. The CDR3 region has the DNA TGCAGTGCTCCAGACAGGGCAGGCTACACCTTC. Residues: CSAPDRAGYTF.

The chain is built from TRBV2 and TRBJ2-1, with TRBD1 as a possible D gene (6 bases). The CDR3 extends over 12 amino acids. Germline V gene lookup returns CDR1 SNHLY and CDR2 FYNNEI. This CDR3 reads CVTSGTKNEQFF. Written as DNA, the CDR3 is TGTGTCACCTCCGGGACAAAGAATGAGCAGTTCTTC. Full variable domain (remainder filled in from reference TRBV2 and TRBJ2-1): EPEVTQTPSHQVTQMGQEVILRCVPISNHLYFYWYRQILGQKVEFLVSFYNNEISEKSEIFDDQFSVERPDGSNFTLKIRSTKLEDSAMYFCVTSGTKNEQFFGPGTRLTVL.

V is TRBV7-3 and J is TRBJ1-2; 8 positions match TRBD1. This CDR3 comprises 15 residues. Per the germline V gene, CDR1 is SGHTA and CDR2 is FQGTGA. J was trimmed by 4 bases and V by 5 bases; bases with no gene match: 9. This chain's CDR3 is CASSVDRALFYGYTF. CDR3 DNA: TGTGCCAGCAGCGTGGACAGGGCCCTTTTCTATGGCTACACCTTC.

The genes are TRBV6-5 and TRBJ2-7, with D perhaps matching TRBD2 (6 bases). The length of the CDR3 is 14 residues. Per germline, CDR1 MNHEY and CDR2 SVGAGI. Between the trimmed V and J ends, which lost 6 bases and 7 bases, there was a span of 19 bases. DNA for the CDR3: TGTGCCAGCAGACAAGGGACTCCTCCCTTGGAGCAGTACTTC. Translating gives CASRQGTPPLEQYF.

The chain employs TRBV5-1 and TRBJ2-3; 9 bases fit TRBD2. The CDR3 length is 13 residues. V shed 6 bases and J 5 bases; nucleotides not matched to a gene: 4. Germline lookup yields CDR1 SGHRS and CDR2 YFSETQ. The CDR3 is CASNAGGEDTQYF. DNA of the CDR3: TGCGCCAGCAATGCGGGAGGGGAAGATACGCAGTATTTT.

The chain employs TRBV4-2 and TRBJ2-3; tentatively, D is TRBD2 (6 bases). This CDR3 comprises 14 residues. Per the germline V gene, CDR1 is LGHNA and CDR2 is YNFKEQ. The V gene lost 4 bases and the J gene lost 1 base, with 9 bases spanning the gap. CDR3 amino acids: CASSPGLGTDTQYF. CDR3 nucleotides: TGTGCCAGCAGCCCGGGACTCGGCACAGATACGCAGTATTTT.

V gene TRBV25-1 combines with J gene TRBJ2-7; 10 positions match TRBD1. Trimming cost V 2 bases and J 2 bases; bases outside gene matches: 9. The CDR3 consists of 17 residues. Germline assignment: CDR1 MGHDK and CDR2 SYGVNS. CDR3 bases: TGTGCCAGCAGTGAAAAGACAGGGGGCTCAATCACCTACGAGCAGTACTTC. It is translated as CASSEKTGGSITYEQYF.

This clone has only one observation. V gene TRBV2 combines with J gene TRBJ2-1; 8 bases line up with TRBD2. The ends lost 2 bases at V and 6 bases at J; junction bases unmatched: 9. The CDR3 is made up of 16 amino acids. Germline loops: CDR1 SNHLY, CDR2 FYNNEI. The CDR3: CASSESPNTSGNEQFF. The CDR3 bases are TGTGCCAGCAGTGAATCGCCTAATACTAGCGGCAATGAGCAGTTCTTC.

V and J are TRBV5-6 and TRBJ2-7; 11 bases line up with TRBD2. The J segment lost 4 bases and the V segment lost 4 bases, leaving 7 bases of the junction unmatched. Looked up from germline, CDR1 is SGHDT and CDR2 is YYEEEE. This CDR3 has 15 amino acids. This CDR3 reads CASSQLAGALYEQYF. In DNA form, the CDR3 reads TGTGCCAGCAGCCAACTAGCGGGAGCGTTGTACGAGCAGTACTTC.

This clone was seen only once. The CDR3 region is CASSQVIATNEKLFF. Written as DNA, the CDR3 is TGTGCCAGCAGCCAAGTAATCGCAACTAATGAAAAACTGTTTTTT. The V call is TRBV14, the J call TRBJ1-4, with unresolved D. The CDR3 loop spans 15 amino acids. The V end was cut by 1 base, the J end by 0 bases, with 6 bases between. Germline-derived CDR1 and CDR2 are SGHDN and FVKESK.

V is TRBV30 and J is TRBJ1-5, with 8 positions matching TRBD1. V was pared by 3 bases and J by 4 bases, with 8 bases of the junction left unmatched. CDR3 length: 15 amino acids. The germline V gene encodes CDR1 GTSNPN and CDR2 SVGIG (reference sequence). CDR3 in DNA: TGTGCCTGGAGCCCGGGACAGGCCAATAATCAGCCCCAGCATTTT. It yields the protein CAWSPGQANNQPQHF.

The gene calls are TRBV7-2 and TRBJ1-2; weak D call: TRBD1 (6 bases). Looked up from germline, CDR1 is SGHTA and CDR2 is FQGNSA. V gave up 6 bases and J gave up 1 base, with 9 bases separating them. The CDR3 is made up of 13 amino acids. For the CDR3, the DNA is TGTGCCAGCAGAAAACAGGGTAACTATGGCTACACCTTC. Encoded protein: CASRKQGNYGYTF.

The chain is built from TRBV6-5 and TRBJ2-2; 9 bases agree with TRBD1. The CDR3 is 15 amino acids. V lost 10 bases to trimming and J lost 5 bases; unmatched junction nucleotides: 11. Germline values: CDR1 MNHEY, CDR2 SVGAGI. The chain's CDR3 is CATGKGTGWTGELFF. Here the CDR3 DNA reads TGTGCCACGGGGAAAGGGACAGGGTGGACCGGGGAGCTGTTTTTT.

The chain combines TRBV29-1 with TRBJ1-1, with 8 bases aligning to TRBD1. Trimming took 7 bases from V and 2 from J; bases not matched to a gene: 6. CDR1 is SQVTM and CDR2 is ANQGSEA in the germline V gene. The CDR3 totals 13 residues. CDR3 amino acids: CSGDRGFNTEAFF. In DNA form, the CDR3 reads TGCAGCGGTGACAGGGGCTTCAACACTGAAGCTTTCTTT.

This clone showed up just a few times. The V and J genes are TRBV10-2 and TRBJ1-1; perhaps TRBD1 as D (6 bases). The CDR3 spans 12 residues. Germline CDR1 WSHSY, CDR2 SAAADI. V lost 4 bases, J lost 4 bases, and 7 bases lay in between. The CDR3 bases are TGCGCCAGCAGTGTGGGGGCCACTGAAGCTTTCTTT. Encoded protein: CASSVGATEAFF.

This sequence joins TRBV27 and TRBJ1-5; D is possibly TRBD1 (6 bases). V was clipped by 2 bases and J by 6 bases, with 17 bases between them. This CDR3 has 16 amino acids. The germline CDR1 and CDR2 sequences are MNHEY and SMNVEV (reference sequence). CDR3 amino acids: CASSLRGEGYGQPQHF. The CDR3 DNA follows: TGTGCCAGCAGTTTAAGGGGGGAGGGGTACGGTCAGCCCCAGCATTTT.

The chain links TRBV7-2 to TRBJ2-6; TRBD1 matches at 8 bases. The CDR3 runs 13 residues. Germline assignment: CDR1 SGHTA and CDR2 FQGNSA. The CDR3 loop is CACPGQGANVLTF. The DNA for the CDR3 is TGTGCATGCCCCGGACAGGGAGCCAACGTCCTGACTTTC. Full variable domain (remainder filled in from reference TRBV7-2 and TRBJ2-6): GAGVSQSPSNKVTEKGKDVELRCDPISGHTALYWYRQSLGQGLEFLIYFQGNSAPDKSGLPSDRFSAERTGGSVSTLTIQRTQQEDSAVYLCACPGQGANVLTFGAGSRLTVL.

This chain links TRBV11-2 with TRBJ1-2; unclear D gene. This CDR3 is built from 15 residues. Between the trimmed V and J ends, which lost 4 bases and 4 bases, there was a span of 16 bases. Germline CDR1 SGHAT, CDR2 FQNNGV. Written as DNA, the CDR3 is TGTGCCAGCAGCTCCTCTGGTCGGCAGCGCTATGGCTACACCTTC. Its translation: CASSSSGRQRYGYTF.